This TCR beta chain stems from a study of CD4+ T cells in melanoma. Whole-study results and caveats: A reported correlation linked neoantigen-specific CD4+ T cells to CD8+, macrophage and B cell function. Neoantigen-specific CD4+ T cells in melanoma reportedly had diverse differentiation states.

Data came from immunoSEQ multiplex PCR; TCRdb stores just in-frame clones and leaves some out. The sample includes 120,000 to 150,000 clones, around 90% seen only once; the top ten take 1.5% to 1.7%. With 9 bases clipped from V and 7 bases from J, the junction kept 4 bases outside the gene matches. The CDR3 consists of 11 residues. Per germline, CDR1 SNHLY and CDR2 FYNNEI. In the case of this clone: The antigen is unknown.

The TCR was taken from a human donor with melanoma. This chain uses TRBV2 with TRBJ2-5; 8 bases map to TRBD1. Here the CDR3 DNA reads TGTGCCAGATTGACAGGGGTGACCCAGTACTTC. Translating gives CARLTGVTQYF. The whole variable domain, filled in from reference TRBV2 and TRBJ2-5, reads EPEVTQTPSHQVTQMGQEVILRCVPISNHLYFYWYRQILGQKVEFLVSFYNNEISEKSEIFDDQFSVERPDGSNFTLKIRSTKLEDSAMYFCARLTGVTQYFGPGTRLLVL.